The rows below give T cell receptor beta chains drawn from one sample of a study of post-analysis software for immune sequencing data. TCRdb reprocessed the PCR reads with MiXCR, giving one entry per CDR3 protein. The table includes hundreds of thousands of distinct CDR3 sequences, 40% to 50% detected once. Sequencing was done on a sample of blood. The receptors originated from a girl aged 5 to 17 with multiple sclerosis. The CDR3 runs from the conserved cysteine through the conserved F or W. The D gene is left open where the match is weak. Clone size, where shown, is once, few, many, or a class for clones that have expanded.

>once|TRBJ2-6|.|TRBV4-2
CASSQEEFSGANVLTF
TGTGCCAGCAGCCAAGAAGAATTCTCTGGGGCCAACGTCCTGACTTTC
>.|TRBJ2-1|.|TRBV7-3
CASSPARDNEQFF
TGTGCCAGCAGCCCCGCCAGGGACAATGAGCAGTTCTTC
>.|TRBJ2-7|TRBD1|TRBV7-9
CASSADRVSYEQYF
TGTGCCAGCAGCGCAGACAGGGTAAGCTACGAGCAGTACTTC
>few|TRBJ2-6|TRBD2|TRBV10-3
CAITGGTNVLTF
TGTGCCATCACGGGGGGTACCAACGTCCTGACTTTC
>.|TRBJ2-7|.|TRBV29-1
CSVILDSYEQYF
TGCAGCGTGATACTGGACAGCTACGAGCAGTACTTC
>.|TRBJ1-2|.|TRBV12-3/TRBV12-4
CASSGRSYGYTF
TGTGCCAGCAGTGGGCGCTCCTATGGCTACACCTTC
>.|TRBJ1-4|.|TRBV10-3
CAIREGRSNEKLFF
TGTGCCATCAGAGAGGGACGGAGTAATGAAAAACTGTTTTTT
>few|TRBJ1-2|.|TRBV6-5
CASSFSTRRGYTF
TGTGCCAGCAGTTTCTCGACTCGGCGAGGCTACACCTTC
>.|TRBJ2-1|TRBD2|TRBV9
CASTASGWTDRGYYNEQFF
TGTGCCAGCACAGCTAGCGGGTGGACAGATAGGGGTTACTACAATGAGCAGTTCTTC
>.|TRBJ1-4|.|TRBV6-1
CASSVSDGATNEKLFF
TGTGCCAGCAGTGTCTCTGACGGTGCAACTAATGAAAAACTGTTTTTT
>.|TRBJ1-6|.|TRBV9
CASSVDLSAPLHF
TGTGCCAGCAGCGTAGATCTATCCGCACCCCTCCACTTT
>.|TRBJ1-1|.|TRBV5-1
CASSFGPYTEAFF
TGCGCCAGCAGCTTTGGGCCCTACACTGAAGCTTTCTTT
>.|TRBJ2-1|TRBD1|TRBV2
CASSVNRGQEFF
TGTGCCAGCAGTGTAAATAGGGGACAGGAGTTCTTC
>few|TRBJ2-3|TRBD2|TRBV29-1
CSVALAGGITDTQYF
TGCAGCGTGGCGCTAGCGGGAGGGATAACAGATACGCAGTATTTT
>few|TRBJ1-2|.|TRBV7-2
CASSLLGGSYPYGYTF
TGTGCCAGCAGCCTACTGGGGGGTTCATACCCCTATGGCTACACCTTC
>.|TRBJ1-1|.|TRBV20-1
CSASRAGGATEAFF
TGCAGTGCTAGCCGGGCGGGGGGCGCCACTGAAGCTTTCTTT
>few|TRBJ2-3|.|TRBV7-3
CASSLKPGNADTQYF
TGTGCCAGCAGCTTAAAACCCGGGAATGCAGATACGCAGTATTTT
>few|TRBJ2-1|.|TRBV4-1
CASSQIPLLYHNEQFF
TGCGCCAGCAGCCAGATTCCCCTCTTGTACCACAATGAGCAGTTCTTC
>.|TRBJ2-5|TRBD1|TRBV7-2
CASSSVTGGEETQYF
TGTGCCAGCAGCTCCGTGACAGGGGGCGAAGAGACCCAGTACTTC
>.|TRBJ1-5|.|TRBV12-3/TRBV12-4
CASSVQRYQPQHF
TGTGCCAGCAGCGTGCAGAGATATCAGCCCCAGCATTTT
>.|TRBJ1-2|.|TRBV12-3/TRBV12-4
CASSFRQALGYTF
TGTGCCAGCAGTTTTCGGCAGGCCTTGGGCTACACCTTC
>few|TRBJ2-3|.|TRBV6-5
CASSQGAGGTDTQYF
TGTGCCAGCAGCCAAGGGGCCGGGGGAACAGATACGCAGTATTTT
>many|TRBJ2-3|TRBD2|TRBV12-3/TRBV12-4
CASSPRLAGSTDTQYF
TGTGCCAGCAGTCCCCGACTAGCGGGGAGCACAGATACGCAGTATTTT
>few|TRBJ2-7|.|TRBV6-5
CASSYRGREQYF
TGTGCCAGCAGTTACCGGGGGAGGGAGCAGTACTTC
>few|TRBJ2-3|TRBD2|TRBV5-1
CASSWRGDFTDTQYF
TGCGCCAGCAGCTGGCGGGGGGACTTCACAGATACGCAGTATTTT
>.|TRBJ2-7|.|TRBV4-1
CASSRLLLQGNYEQYF
TGCGCCAGCAGCCGCCTACTACTTCAGGGGAACTACGAGCAGTACTTC
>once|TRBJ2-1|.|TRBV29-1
CSVEFRDNEQFF
TGCAGCGTCGAATTCAGAGACAATGAGCAGTTCTTC
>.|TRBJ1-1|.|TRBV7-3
CASSFNSDLPEAFF
TGTGCCAGCAGCTTCAACTCGGATCTACCTGAAGCTTTCTTT
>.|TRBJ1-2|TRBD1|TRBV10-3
CAISDPGQGNGYTF
TGTGCCATCAGTGACCCAGGACAGGGGAATGGCTACACCTTC
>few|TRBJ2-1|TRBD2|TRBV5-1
CASSPGGGRAYNEQFF
TGCGCCAGCAGCCCGGGGGGCGGGAGGGCCTACAATGAGCAGTTCTTC
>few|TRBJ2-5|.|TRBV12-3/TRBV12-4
CASRAGPETQYF
TGTGCCAGCAGGGCAGGGCCAGAGACCCAGTACTTC
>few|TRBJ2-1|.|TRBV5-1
CASSLAVSMGAGNEQFF
TGCGCCAGCAGCTTGGCCGTTAGCATGGGGGCCGGGAATGAGCAGTTCTTC
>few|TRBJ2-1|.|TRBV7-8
CASSPERGLNEQFF
TGTGCCAGCAGCCCCGAACGGGGGCTCAATGAGCAGTTCTTC
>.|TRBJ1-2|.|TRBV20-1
CSATSLGLVGYTF
TGCAGTGCTACGTCCTTGGGGTTGGTTGGCTACACCTTC
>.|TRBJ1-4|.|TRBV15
CATSRDTGGYEKPFF
TGTGCCACCAGCAGAGATACAGGCGGCTATGAAAAACCGTTTTTT
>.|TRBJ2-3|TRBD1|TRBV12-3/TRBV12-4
CASSLRDRGRSDTDTQYF
TGTGCCAGCAGTCTAAGGGACAGGGGGCGATCGGACACAGATACGCAGTATTTT
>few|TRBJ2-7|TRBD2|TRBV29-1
CSVVPIAGGSYEQYF
TGCAGCGTTGTGCCTATAGCGGGAGGTTCCTACGAGCAGTACTTC
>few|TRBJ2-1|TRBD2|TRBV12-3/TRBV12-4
CASITVVGLAGGPDNEQFF
TGTGCCAGCATTACAGTGGTGGGACTAGCGGGGGGGCCGGACAATGAGCAGTTCTTC
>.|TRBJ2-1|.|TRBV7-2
CASSPLGASYNEQFF
TGTGCCAGCAGCCCTCTCGGGGCTTCCTACAATGAGCAGTTCTTC
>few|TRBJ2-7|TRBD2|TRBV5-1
CASSLGVRAGDYEQYF
TGCGCCAGCAGCTTGGGGGTTCGGGCGGGAGACTACGAGCAGTACTTC
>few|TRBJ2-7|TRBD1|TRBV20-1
CSARDRDRGRSGYYEQYF
TGCAGTGCTAGAGATCGCGACAGGGGGCGGAGCGGATATTATGAGCAGTACTTC
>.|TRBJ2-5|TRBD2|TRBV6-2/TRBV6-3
CASSYTWTSGDQETQYF
TGTGCCAGCAGTTACACCTGGACTAGCGGGGACCAAGAGACCCAGTACTTC
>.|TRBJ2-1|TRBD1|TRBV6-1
CASNYRDREQFF
TGTGCCAGCAACTACAGGGACAGGGAGCAGTTCTTC
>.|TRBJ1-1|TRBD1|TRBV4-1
CASSLLGTGKGVNTEAFF
TGCGCCAGCAGCCTCCTAGGGACAGGGAAGGGCGTGAACACTGAAGCTTTCTTT
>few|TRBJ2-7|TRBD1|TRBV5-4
CASSDRDRVYEQYF
TGTGCCAGCAGCGACCGGGACAGGGTCTACGAGCAGTACTTC